This TCR beta chain derives from a study of cytomegalovirus exposure and HLA in healthy donors (dated by TCRdb to about 2017). Background on the whole study: In an earlier analysis of 550 to 750 of the donors, 250 to 300 Gb of sequence data and approximately 120 million unique TCR beta sequences from about 179 million T cells were reported. HLA typing included class I and class II loci at four-digit resolution. In a later analysis, previously published TCR beta repertoires from 666 donors were re-analyzed and high-resolution HLA genotyping was added so that TCR occurrence patterns could be studied. In the later analysis, no new phenotypic data were used to find candidate immune exposures; instead, reliance was placed on TCR beta sequences and their occurrence across donors. The study combined high-throughput TCR immunosequencing, statistical association of individual TCRs with disease status, and machine learning to predict cytomegalovirus infection status. The number of donors typed differed by locus, with 629-630 for A, B, C, DRB1 and DQB1, 522 for DQA1, approximately 570 for DPA1, and 400 to 490 for DPB1. Because of strong linkage in the cohort, five DR-DQ haplotypes were treated as single units for association and clustering. Every repertoire in the discovery cohort had been generated on one and the same sequencing platform. The study aimed to test whether signatures of past pathogen exposure could be identified by cataloging public T cell receptors. In a later genetic analysis, genome-wide SNP genotypes for about three fifths of the roughly 670 donors were used, and that subset was treated as a discovery cohort. In addition to the first cohort of 666 subjects, a separate validation cohort of 120 different subjects was used. Of the roughly 400 genotyped donors, 65% to 90% were placed in the genetic ancestry cluster associated with self-reported Caucasian donors. On average, roughly 240,000 unique TCR beta nucleotide sequences were sequenced per donor among 350 to 400 genotyped donors of the cohort, with 15% to 20% of those sequences being non-productive. To decide whether each TCR beta V gene segment behaved as functional or pseudogenic, an earlier analysis of some 580 of the donors relied on high-throughput TCR beta sequencing. About 320 gigabases of sequencing data and tens of millions of unique TCR sequences were included in an early release covering roughly 600 HLA-typed donors. Donor age, sex, ethnicity and CMV serostatus were compiled alongside the repertoire data. The study used immunosequencing to profile the T cell repertoires of approximately 690 subjects and linked those repertoires to cytomegalovirus serostatus.

A distance of 12 bases separates the germline ends of V and J, which lose 3 bases and 1 base respectively. Based on the germline V gene (reference sequence), the CDR1 and CDR2 sequences are MNHEY and SMNVEV. The CDR3 holds 15 amino acids from the cysteine to the phenylalanine. The sequence is cut down to CDR3 DNA, 45 bases in frame from base 1. Overall results and qualifications from the work: A cluster of highly shared sequence variants was judged likely to be a technical artifact of the sequencing pipeline. In both the original and validation cohorts, the classifier was reported to diagnose cytomegalovirus status with high specificity and sensitivity. Because HLA typing was missing for some donors at each locus, association tests included only the typed subset. Strong co-occurrence of HLA alleles, especially DR and DQ, made assigning TCR associations to individual alleles difficult. According to a later analysis, most CMV-associated TCR beta chains appeared to be HLA-restricted, and the HLA associations seemed to be driven largely by CMV exposure. A further reported finding was that TCR beta sequences accurately predicted the HLA-A and HLA-B alleles for most subjects in the first cohort. For the cohort, immune exposure information was limited to CMV serostatus. The study listed 150 to 200 TCR beta chains as associated with cytomegalovirus. In this cohort, only TCR beta chains were sequenced, and detectable features were limited by the absence of alpha or paired-chain data. Several of the top co-occurrence clusters appeared to be linked to parvovirus B19, influenza, CMV and Epstein-Barr virus, according to a later analysis. Across donors, most TCR sequences were observed very rarely, whereas some public TCRs were present in many individuals. Correlated functional status among segregating V segments might be attributable to linkage disequilibrium, but an unknown experimental factor could not be ruled out. At a false discovery rate of 0.05, a later analysis linked about 17,000 TCR beta sequences to specific HLA alleles. The authors suggested that the approach could potentially be extended to other disease states and immunological phenotypes. In a later analysis, TCR association rates were found to vary across HLA loci, with the most associated TCRs seen for DRB1 alleles and the fewest for HLA-C alleles. In a later genetic analysis, fewer N-insertions in productive TCRs were reported among donors in an Asian-associated ancestry cluster than the roughly 700-donor mean. Some IMGT-functional V segments, including TRBV6-2 and TRBV6-3, could not be distinguished by the 87-base-pair reads and were therefore excluded. A later analysis found that HLA-associated TCR beta chains were more clonally expanded and had lower generation probabilities than equally common non-associated chains. The presence/absence analyses assumed that sequencing depth was roughly uniform across donors, and that assumption may not be true. Broadly in line with IMGT annotations, most TCR beta V segments showed up in productive rearrangements about 87% or about 30% of the time in an earlier analysis of some 590 of the donors. Because counts were too low, about 18 rarely observed V segments, including chromosome 9 orphons, were excluded from the earlier analysis of several hundred of the donors. V-gene and J-gene trimming of TCR beta chains was associated with a missense DCLRE1C variant in a later genetic analysis, and the association was replicated in an independent cohort. In vitro tests confirmed that three of the cytomegalovirus-associated TCR beta chains recognize cytomegalovirus antigens.

The cohort consisted of fewer than 700 healthy bone marrow donors. Cohort members were all nominally healthy when sampled, although unrecorded immune exposures were likely present. The donor tested CMV seronegative and was one of the 352 seronegative cohort members. A peripheral blood sample was provided by each donor, and peripheral blood mononuclear cells were used for TCR beta sequencing. Genomic DNA was extracted from the blood cell samples with the Qiagen DNeasy Blood Extraction Kit. In the case of this clone: The specificity of this receptor is unknown. No quality values exist for individual bases; no much larger clone is one base distant.

The library came from the immunoSEQ multiplex PCR assay. For the multiplex PCR, a mixture combining 60 forward primers for TCR Vbeta segments and 13 reverse primers for TCR Jbeta segments was used. The CDR3 region of rearranged TCR beta genes was amplified from genomic DNA with a multiplex PCR assay. The Illumina HiSeq System was used to sequence the amplified TCR beta libraries as 87-base-pair reads. Per the source publication's procedure: A later analysis counted approximately 84 million unique TCR beta chains across the 500 to 850 repertoires, and 10 million to 12 million of these chains were shared by at least two donors. To remove PCR and sequencing errors, raw reads were error-corrected and collapsed into unique sequences using a nearest-neighbor algorithm that merged closely related sequences. Alignment of CDR3 sequences to IMGT reference sequences was used to assign V, D and J gene segments. For a sequence to be retained, a match of at least six nucleotides to both a V gene segment and a J gene segment was required. A rearrangement was called productive if the CDR3 had no stop codons and remained in frame with V and J, and every other rearrangement was called non-productive. CDR3 was defined according to IMGT convention as the region running from the second conserved V-encoded cysteine to the conserved J-encoded phenylalanine. The earlier analysis of 587 of the donors excluded any sequence lacking an unambiguous match to a single V gene segment. In an earlier analysis of 587 of the donors, V segments were called functional above 56.7% productive rearrangements and were called segregating when the between-donor standard deviation exceeded 5%. A statistical classification framework was built for diagnosing cytomegalovirus status from the catalog of TCR beta chain sequences. V and J gene assignment, in a later analysis, came from comparing TCR nucleotide sequences with IMGT/GENE-DB human TR gene sequences. In a later analysis, CDR3 sequences and most-parsimonious VDJ recombination scenarios were assigned using the TCRdist pipeline. In a later analysis, each TCR beta chain was defined by its CDR3 amino acid sequence together with its V-gene family, and reads lacking a unique V-gene family were excluded. A later analysis removed several hundred highly shared, low-generation-probability nucleotide sequences to deal with suspected cross-contamination and a sequencing artifact. A later analysis calculated a clonal expansion index for each public chain from normalized within-repertoire ranks of inferred template counts. Generation probabilities in a later analysis came from a VDJ recombination model fitted to out-of-frame rearrangements, and those results were checked against IGoR. A later analysis scored TCR-TCR, TCR-HLA and TCR-CMV co-occurrence with hypergeometric tests, applying a repertoire-size bias correction to TCR pairs. In a later analysis, false discovery rates were estimated by permuting HLA or CMV assignments 20 times. A later analysis grouped co-occurring TCRs with DBSCAN, adding TCRdist sequence similarity when clustering within HLA-allele-positive subsets. Repertoires with fewer than 30,000 or more than 120,000 public chains were left out of co-occurrence clustering, as were about 5 repertoires with anomalous nucleotide sharing. TCRdb carries this immuneACCESS record with in-frame sequences only. Its versions omit some clonotypes, under half of them owing to an unresolved V gene in the studies checked, with the rest unexplained. V, J and clone size are those of that table, while D and trimming were read from the DNA. Here the sample has 150,000 to 200,000 clones; roughly 80% occur a single time. The biggest ten clones account for around 3% of the sample.

The receptor's source is a female donor in good health and CMV-seronegative. The chain was built from TRBV27 and TRBJ1-1; a tentative D match to TRBD1 spans 5 bases. The sample consisted of PBMCs. The DNA reads TGTGCCAGCAGTTTCGACAGTGGCGGGAACACTGAAGCTTTCTTT. Translated, it reads CASSFDSGGNTEAFF.